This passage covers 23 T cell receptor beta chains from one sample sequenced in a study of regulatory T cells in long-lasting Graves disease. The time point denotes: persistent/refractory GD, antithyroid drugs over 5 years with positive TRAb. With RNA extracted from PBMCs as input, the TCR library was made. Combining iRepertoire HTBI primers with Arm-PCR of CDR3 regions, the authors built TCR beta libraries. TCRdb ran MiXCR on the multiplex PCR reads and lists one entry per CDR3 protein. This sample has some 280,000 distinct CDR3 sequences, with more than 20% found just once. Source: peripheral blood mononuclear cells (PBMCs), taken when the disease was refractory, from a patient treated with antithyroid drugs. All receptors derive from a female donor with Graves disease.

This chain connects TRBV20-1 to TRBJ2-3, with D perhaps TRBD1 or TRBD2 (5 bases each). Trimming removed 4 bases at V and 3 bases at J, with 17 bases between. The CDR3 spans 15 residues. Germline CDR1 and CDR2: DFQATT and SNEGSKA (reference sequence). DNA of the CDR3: TGCAGTGCTACTACTCGTGGGGGAAAAACAGATACGCAGTATTTT. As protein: CSATTRGGKTDTQYF.

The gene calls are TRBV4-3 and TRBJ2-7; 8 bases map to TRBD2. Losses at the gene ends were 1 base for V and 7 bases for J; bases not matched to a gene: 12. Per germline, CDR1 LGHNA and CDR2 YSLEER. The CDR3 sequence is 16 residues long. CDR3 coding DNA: TGCGCCAGCAGCCAAGTGAGCGGGGGTCCACGGAGGGAGCAGTACTTC. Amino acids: CASSQVSGGPRREQYF.

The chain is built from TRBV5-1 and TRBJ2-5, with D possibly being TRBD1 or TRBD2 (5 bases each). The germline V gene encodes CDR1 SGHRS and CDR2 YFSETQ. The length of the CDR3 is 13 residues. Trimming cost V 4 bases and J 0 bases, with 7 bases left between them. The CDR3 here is CASSRDHQETQYF. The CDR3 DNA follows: TGCGCCAGCAGCAGGGACCACCAAGAGACCCAGTACTTC.

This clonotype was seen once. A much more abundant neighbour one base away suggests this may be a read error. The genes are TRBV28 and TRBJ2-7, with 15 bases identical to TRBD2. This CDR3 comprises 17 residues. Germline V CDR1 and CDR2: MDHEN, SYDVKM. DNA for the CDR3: TGTGCCAGCAGCCCGATACGCTGGACTAGCGGGAGGGCCAGGTTCTTCTTC. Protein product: CASSPIRWTSGRARFFF.

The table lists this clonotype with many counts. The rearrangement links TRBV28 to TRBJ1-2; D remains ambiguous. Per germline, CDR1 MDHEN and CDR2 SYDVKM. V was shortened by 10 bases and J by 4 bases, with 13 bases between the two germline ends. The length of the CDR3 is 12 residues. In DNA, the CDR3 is TGTGCCACCCGTAATTCCCCCTATGGCTACACCTTC. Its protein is CATRNSPYGYTF.

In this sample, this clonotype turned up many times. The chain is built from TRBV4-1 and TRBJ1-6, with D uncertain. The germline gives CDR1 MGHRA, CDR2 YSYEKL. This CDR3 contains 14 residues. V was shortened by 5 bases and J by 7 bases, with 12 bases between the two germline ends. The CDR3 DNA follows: TGCGCCAGCAGCGTAGAGTCATTGAATTCACCCCTCCACTTT. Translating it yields CASSVESLNSPLHF.

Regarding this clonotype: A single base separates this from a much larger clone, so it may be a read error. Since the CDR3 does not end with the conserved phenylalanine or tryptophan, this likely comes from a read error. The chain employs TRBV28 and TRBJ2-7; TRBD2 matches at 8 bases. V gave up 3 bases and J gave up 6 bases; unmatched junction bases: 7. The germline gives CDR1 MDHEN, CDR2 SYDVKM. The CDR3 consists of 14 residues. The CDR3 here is CASSFREGSLEQYL. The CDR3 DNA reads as TGTGCCAGCAGTTTCCGGGAGGGTAGTCTCGAGCAGTACCTC.

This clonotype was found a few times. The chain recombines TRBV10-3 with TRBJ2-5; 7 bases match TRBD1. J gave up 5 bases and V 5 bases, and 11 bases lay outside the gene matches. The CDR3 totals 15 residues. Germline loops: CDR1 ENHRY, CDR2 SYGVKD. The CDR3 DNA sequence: TGTGCCATCAGTAGACAGGGCCAAACCCGGGAGACCCAGTACTTC. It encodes CAISRQGQTRETQYF.

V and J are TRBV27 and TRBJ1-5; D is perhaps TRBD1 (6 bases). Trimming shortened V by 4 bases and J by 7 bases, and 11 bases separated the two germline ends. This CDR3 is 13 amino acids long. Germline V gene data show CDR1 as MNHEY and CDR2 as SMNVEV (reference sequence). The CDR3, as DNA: TGTGCCAGCAGTTCAGGGGTTGGACAGCCCCAGCATTTT. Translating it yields CASSSGVGQPQHF.

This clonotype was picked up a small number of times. DNA for the CDR3: TGTGCCAGCTCTATCCTCGGACAGGGCGTTGGTGAGCAGTACTTC. It codes for CASSILGQGVGEQYF. The chain has TRBV6-2 or TRBV6-3 and TRBJ2-7; TRBD1 agrees at 8 bases. Trimming removed 8 bases from V and 7 bases from J; junction bases left unmatched: 16. CDR3 length: 15 amino acids. Germline V gives CDR1 MNHEY, CDR2 SVGEGT.

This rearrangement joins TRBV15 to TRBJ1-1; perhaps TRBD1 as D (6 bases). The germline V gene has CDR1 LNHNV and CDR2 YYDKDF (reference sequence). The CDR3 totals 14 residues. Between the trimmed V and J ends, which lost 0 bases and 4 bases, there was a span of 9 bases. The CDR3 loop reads CATSRDQGRTEAFF. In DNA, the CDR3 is TGTGCCACCAGCAGAGATCAGGGGCGCACTGAAGCTTTCTTT.

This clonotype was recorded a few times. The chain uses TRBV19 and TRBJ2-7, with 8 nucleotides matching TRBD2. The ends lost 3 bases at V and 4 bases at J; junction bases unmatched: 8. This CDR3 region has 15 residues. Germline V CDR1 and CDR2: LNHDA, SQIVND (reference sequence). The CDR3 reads CASSIGTSARYEQYF. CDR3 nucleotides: TGTGCCAGTAGTATTGGGACTAGTGCGAGGTACGAGCAGTACTTC.

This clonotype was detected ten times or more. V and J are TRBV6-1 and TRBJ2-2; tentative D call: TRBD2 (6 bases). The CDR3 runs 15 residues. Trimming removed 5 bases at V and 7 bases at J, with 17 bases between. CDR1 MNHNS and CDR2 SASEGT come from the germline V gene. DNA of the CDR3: TGTGCCAGCAGTCTTACTAGCATTTCGCTCGGGGAGCTGTTTTTT. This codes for CASSLTSISLGELFF.

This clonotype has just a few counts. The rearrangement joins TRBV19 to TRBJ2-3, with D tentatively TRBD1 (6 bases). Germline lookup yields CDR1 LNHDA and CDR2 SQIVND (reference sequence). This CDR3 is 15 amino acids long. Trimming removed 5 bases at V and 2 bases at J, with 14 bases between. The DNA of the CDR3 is TGTGCCAGTAGTTCCGCAGGGGTCACCACAGATACGCAGTATTTT. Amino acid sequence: CASSSAGVTTDTQYF. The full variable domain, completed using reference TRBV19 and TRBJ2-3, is DGGITQSPKYLFRKEGQNVTLSCEQNLNHDAMYWYRQDPGQGLRLIYYSQIVNDFQKGDIAEGYSVSREKKESFPLTVTSAQKNPTAFYLCASSSAGVTTDTQYFGPGTRLTVL.

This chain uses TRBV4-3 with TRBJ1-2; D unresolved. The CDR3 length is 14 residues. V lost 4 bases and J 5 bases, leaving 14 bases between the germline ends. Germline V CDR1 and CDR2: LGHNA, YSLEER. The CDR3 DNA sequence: TGCGCCAGCAGCCCAGACCGAGGCGGATATGGCTACACCTTC. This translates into CASSPDRGGYGYTF.

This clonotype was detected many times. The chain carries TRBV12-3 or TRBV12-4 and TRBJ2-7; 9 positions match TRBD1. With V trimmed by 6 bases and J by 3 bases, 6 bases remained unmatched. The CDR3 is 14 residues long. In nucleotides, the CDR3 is TGTGCCAGCAGCCCGGACAGGGGAGGCTACGAGCAGTACTTC. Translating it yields CASSPDRGGYEQYF.

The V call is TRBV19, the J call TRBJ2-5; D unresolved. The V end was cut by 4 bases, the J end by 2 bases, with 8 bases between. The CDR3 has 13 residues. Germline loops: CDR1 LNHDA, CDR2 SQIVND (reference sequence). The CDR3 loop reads CASSTIGQETQYF. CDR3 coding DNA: TGTGCCAGTAGTACGATTGGACAAGAGACCCAGTACTTC.

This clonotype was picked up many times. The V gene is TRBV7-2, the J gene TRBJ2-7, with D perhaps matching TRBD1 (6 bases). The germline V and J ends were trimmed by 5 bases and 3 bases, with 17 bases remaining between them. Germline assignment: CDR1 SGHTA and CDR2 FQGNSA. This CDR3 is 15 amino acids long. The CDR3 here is CASSPGHPWGYEQYF. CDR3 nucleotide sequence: TGTGCCAGCAGCCCGGGACACCCCTGGGGCTACGAGCAGTACTTC.

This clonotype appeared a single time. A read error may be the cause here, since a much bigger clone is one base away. Written as DNA, the CDR3 is TGTACCAGCAGTTTAGTCGTCAGGGGGCTGCAGTACTTC. Translating it yields CTSSLVVRGLQYF. The chain carries TRBV28 and TRBJ2-7; 8 bases align to TRBD1. In germline, CDR1 is MDHEN, CDR2 SYDVKM. There are 13 residues in the CDR3.

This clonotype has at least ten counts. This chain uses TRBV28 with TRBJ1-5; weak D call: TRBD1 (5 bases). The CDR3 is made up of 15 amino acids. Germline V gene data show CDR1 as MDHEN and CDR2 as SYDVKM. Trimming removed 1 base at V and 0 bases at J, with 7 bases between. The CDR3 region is CASSLFGASNQPQHF. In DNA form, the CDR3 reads TGTGCCAGCAGTTTATTCGGGGCTAGCAATCAGCCCCAGCATTTT.

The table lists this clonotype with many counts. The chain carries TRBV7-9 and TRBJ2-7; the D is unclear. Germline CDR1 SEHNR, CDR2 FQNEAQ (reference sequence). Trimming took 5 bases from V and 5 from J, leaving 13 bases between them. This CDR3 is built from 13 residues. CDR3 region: CASSPKGPHEQYF. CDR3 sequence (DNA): TGTGCCAGCAGCCCCAAAGGGCCCCACGAGCAGTACTTC.

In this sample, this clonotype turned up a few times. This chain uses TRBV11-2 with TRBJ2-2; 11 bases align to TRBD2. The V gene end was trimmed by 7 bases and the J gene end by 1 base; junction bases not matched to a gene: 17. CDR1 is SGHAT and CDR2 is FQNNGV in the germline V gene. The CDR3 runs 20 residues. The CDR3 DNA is TGTGCCAGCACTAAAAGGGGAACTAGCGGGAGTCGGGTGAACACCGGGGAGCTGTTTTTT. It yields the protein CASTKRGTSGSRVNTGELFF. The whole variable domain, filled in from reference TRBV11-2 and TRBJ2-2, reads EAGVAQSPRYKIIEKRQSVAFWCNPISGHATLYWYQQILGQGPKLLIQFQNNGVVDDSQLPKDRFSAERLKGVDSTLKIQPAKLEDSAVYLCASTKRGTSGSRVNTGELFFGEGSRLTVL.

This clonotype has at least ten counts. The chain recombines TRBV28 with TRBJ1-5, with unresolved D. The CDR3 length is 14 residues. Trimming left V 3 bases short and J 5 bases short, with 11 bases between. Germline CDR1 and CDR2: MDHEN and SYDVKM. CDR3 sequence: CASSLYIEDQPQHF. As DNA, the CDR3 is TGTGCCAGCAGTTTGTATATCGAAGATCAGCCCCAGCATTTT. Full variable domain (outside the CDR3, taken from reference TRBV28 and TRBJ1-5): DVKVTQSSRYLVKRTGEKVFLECVQDMDHENMFWYRQDPGLGLRLIYFSYDVKMKEKGDIPEGYSVSREKKERFSLILESASTNQTSMYLCASSLYIEDQPQHFGDGTRLSIL.